This is a list of T cell receptor beta chains from one sample in a study of response to subunit inactivated influenza vaccine. TCRdb reprocessed the RT-PCR reads via MiXCR and lists one record per CDR3 protein. The data hold under 950,000 distinct CDR3 sequences, with about 20% observed a single time. The source was PBMCs from blood, collected less than 6 days after vaccination. These TCRs come from a man in his forties or fifties who received an inactivated influenza vaccine. CDR3s include the opening cysteine and the closing phenylalanine or tryptophan. D genes are given only for firm matches. Clone size appears in some rows only: once, few, many, or a class for an expanded clone.

>TRBJ2-7|13|TRBD2|TRBV27|few
CASSLLLRVREGF
TGTGCCAGCAGTTTATTACTCAGGGTACGGGAGGGCTTC
>TRBJ2-1|13|-|TRBV4-3|few
CASSLSRNYEQFF
TGCGCCAGTTCCCTCAGCCGGAATTATGAGCAGTTCTTC
>TRBJ1-4|16|TRBD1|TRBV20-1|-
CSARLTGVPGPEKLFF
TGCAGTGCTAGACTGACAGGGGTCCCGGGGCCTGAAAAACTGTTTTTT
>TRBJ2-3|14|-|TRBV7-3|many
CASSFAGTTDTQYF
TGTGCCAGCAGCTTTGCTGGTACCACAGATACGCAGTATTTT
>TRBJ2-3|14|-|TRBV7-9|few
CASSLREYTDTQYF
TGTGCCAGCAGCTTACGGGAGTACACAGATACGCAGTATTTT
>TRBJ1-1|15|TRBD1|TRBV12-3/TRBV12-4|-
CASSLTGGGGSEAFF
TGTGCCAGCAGTTTAACAGGGGGTGGGGGTAGTGAAGCTTTCTTT
>TRBJ2-7|12|-|TRBV10-3|few
CAISRGGYEQYF
TGTGCCATCAGCAGGGGAGGCTACGAGCAGTACTTC
>TRBJ2-5|15|TRBD2|TRBV9|-
CASSVAPSGRETQYF
TGTGCCAGCAGCGTAGCCCCTAGCGGGAGGGAGACCCAGTACTTC
>TRBJ2-2|16|-|TRBV7-9|-
CASSSLLGRGTGELFF
TGTGCCAGCAGCTCCCTATTAGGGAGAGGCACCGGGGAGCTGTTTTTT
>TRBJ2-5|15|-|TRBV20-1|few
CSADRTRRSQETQYF
TGCAGTGCCGATCGGACACGGAGGAGTCAAGAGACCCAGTACTTC
>TRBJ2-5|12|TRBD2|TRBV7-7|-
CASSPAGGTQYF
TGTGCCAGCAGCCCTGCGGGAGGGACCCAGTACTTC